A selection of T cell receptor beta chains follows, all from one sample in a study of blood T cell repertoires in COVID-19. Profiling relied on immunoSEQ multiplex PCR, and the TCRdb table lists in-frame clones only, not all of them. The table has 76,000 or so clones, more than 75% seen once. The specimen sequenced was peripheral blood. The origin of the receptors is a human donor in a cohort sampled during active COVID-19. Both conserved end residues are part of each CDR3.

TRBV29-1	TRBJ2-5	12	CSERGSGETQYF
TRBV10-3	TRBJ2-2	12	CAISGITGELFF
TRBV19	TRBJ2-5	14	CASSSLDRKETQYF
TRBV6-6	TRBJ2-1	16	CASRPTMAGGSNEQFF
TRBV12-3/TRBV12-4	TRBJ1-4	13	CASRRATNEKLFF
TRBV7-8	TRBJ2-1	15	CASSFILAGRNEQFF
TRBV11-2	TRBJ2-2	15	CASSFLQGRTGELFF
TRBV7-9	TRBJ1-3	13	CASSSQDGNTIYF
TRBV7-2	TRBJ2-7	17	CASSLVGGGAGFYEQYF
TRBV3-1/TRBV3-2	TRBJ2-1	15	CASSPTSGGTPEQFF
TRBV2	TRBJ2-1	14	CASSADSSYNEQFF
TRBV3-1/TRBV3-2	TRBJ2-6	18	CASSLGLITISGANVLTF
TRBV7-2	TRBJ2-3	15	CASSPQSSVPDTQYF
TRBV9	TRBJ2-2	19	CASSPRGLAGGRVGGELFF
TRBV7-7	TRBJ2-3	15	CASSFGLADTDTQYF
TRBV18	TRBJ1-5	19	CASSLVSIQGARSNQPQHF
TRBV23-1	TRBJ2-2	16	CASSQWGQPDTGELFF
TRBV11-2	TRBJ2-3	11	CASSSRSTQYF
TRBV10-3	TRBJ1-1	16	CAISEISFGGGLTAFF
TRBV5-4	TRBJ2-1	13	CASSLISGGEQFF
TRBV19	TRBJ2-2	16	CASSIASGGAPGELFF
TRBV6-6	TRBJ2-1	16	CASSPPGSSSYNEQFF
TRBV7-2	TRBJ2-1	14	CASSPGGSDAEQFF
TRBV4-1	TRBJ1-4	17	CASSPIDLGTGGSKLFF
TRBV18	TRBJ1-2	15	CASSDAGAAYDGYTF
TRBV5-6	TRBJ2-7	14	CASSLGDTDYEQYF
TRBV2	TRBJ2-3	13	CASGFDFADTQYF
TRBV3-1/TRBV3-2	TRBJ2-7	14	CASSQTGWEYEQYF
TRBV29-1	TRBJ2-5	16	CSVEDPDRGTRETQYF
TRBV27	TRBJ2-5	13	CASSLGRQETQYF
TRBV4-2	TRBJ1-5	13	CASSQDTEQPQHF
TRBV6-4	TRBJ2-5	12	CASSAPGGTQYF
TRBV7-6	TRBJ2-6	17	CASSLGQVNSGANVLTF
TRBV18	TRBJ2-7	15	CASSRPPRGSYEQYF
TRBV6-5	TRBJ2-7	13	CASSQRDRHEQYF
TRBV25-1	TRBJ1-2	14	CASSGVQERGGYTF
TRBV13	TRBJ1-1	12	CASSSLGGEAFF
TRBV11-2	TRBJ2-7	13	CASSFSGGDEQYF
TRBV5-4	TRBJ2-3	15	CASSTRTSGGDTQYF
TRBV18	TRBJ2-1	15	CASSSRDRGHNEQFF
TRBV12-3/TRBV12-4	TRBJ2-7	13	CASSLRGMYEQYF
TRBV18	TRBJ2-1	12	CASSPTGSEQFF
TRBV4-3	TRBJ2-7	15	CASSQGRTGGYEQYF
TRBV11-2	TRBJ1-2	13	CASSFTGFYGYTF
TRBV7-2	TRBJ1-1	13	CASSLGMNTEAFF
TRBV13	TRBJ1-2	12	CASSSPYYGYTF
TRBV7-2	TRBJ2-7	14	CASSTQTGSYEQYF
TRBV7-2	TRBJ2-7	13	CASSLGHRDEQYF
TRBV18	TRBJ2-1	14	CASSPQTSRNEQFF
TRBV11-2	TRBJ2-3	15	CASSPNVAGGDTQYF